This T cell receptor beta chain was sequenced in a study of HIV-infected patients and healthy controls. General observations from the study: Untreated HIV+ repertoires had roughly threefold fewer distinct CDR3s and lower Shannon diversity than healthy controls. HIV-infected repertoires had significantly higher mean Gini indices than controls, possibly reflecting oligoclonality.

This CDR3 comprises 14 residues. V lost 11 bases, J lost 0 bases, and 14 bases lay in between. CDR1 and CDR2 from the germline V gene are MGHRA and YSYEKL. The repertoire came from unfractionated whole blood and reflected all unsorted peripheral T cells. Reverse transcription used roughly 450 ng RNA and constant-region primers for alpha and beta. Each of the alpha and beta chains got its own library through chain-specific third strand synthesis with indices. TCRdb fed the 5' RACE reads into MiXCR, producing one record per CDR3 protein. The sample has about 16,000 distinct CDR3 sequences; just under 9.5% are singletons. There are many counts of this clonotype. As yet, its antigen is unknown.

Sequencing was done on a sample of blood. The sequence was obtained from an adult in good health. The rearrangement uses TRBV4-1 and TRBJ2-1; the D call may be TRBD1 or TRBD2 (5 bases each). CDR3 amino acids: CASAGTSSYNEQFF. The CDR3 DNA is TGCGCCTCCGCCGGGACGAGCTCCTACAATGAGCAGTTCTTC.